One sample yielded the 25 T cell receptor beta chains listed below, sequenced in a study of cytomegalovirus exposure and HLA in healthy donors. Primers included in the PCR were 60 Vbeta and 13 Jbeta primers. Assay used: immunoSEQ multiplex PCR; TCRdb lists only in-frame clones, some missing. Of about 240,000 clones listed, roughly 80% are singletons. The specimen sequenced was PBMCs. The source is a woman aged 40-49 years in good health and CMV-seropositive.

The V call is TRBV2, the J call TRBJ1-2, with 8 nucleotides matching TRBD1. J lost 4 bases, V lost 8 bases, and 12 bases had no gene match. Germline V gene data show CDR1 as SNHLY and CDR2 as FYNNEI. This CDR3 has 15 amino acids. The CDR3 region has the DNA TGTGCCAGCGTACCGGGACAGGCCGATTTCTATGGCTACACCTTC. Protein sequence: CASVPGQADFYGYTF.

The V and J genes are TRBV5-1 and TRBJ2-1, with 10 nucleotides matching TRBD2. The ends lost 0 bases at V and 8 bases at J; junction bases unmatched: 5. The CDR3 covers 15 residues. The germline V gene encodes CDR1 SGHRS and CDR2 YFSETQ. CDR3 sequence (DNA): TGCGCCAGCAGCTTGGGAGCGGGAGGGCCCCATGAGCAGTTCTTC. It is translated as CASSLGAGGPHEQFF.

This clone showed up just once. As DNA, the CDR3 is TGTGCCAGCAGCTTGGTCCCAGGGGTGAACACCGGGGAGCTGTTTTTT. It is translated as CASSLVPGVNTGELFF. V usage is TRBV5-5 and J usage is TRBJ2-2; tentative D call: TRBD1 (6 bases). Trimming removed 0 bases at V and 1 base at J, with 10 bases between. CDR3 size: 16 residues. In germline, CDR1 is SGHKS, CDR2 YYEKEE (reference sequence).

This chain's CDR3 is CASSYGGVDSPLHF. The DNA of the CDR3 is TGTGCCAGCAGTTATGGAGGGGTGGATTCACCCCTCCACTTT. The chain carries TRBV6-6 and TRBJ1-6; possibly TRBD1 for D (5 bases). The germline V gene encodes CDR1 MNHNY and CDR2 SVGAGI (reference sequence). There are 14 residues in the CDR3. V was cut by 3 bases and J by 8 bases, with 11 bases left in between.

V gene TRBV27 combines with J gene TRBJ1-2; 12 bases line up with TRBD1. The junction had 1 base not matched to a gene; V was cut back by 5 bases and J by 6 bases. CDR3 size: 13 residues. Germline loops: CDR1 MNHEY, CDR2 SMNVEV (reference sequence). The DNA for the CDR3 is TGTGCCAGCAGTCGGGACAGGGGGCATGGCTACACCTTC. The encoded protein is CASSRDRGHGYTF.

This clone was picked up one time. The J gene is TRBJ2-1, the V gene TRBV7-3, with unresolved D. Germline CDR1 is SGHTA and CDR2 is FQGTGA. Trimming pared 2 bases from V and 2 bases from J, leaving 13 bases between. This CDR3 is 16 amino acids long. DNA for the CDR3: TGTGCCAGCAGCTTATTCGTAGAGGTTCCCTACAATGAGCAGTTCTTC. Translated: CASSLFVEVPYNEQFF.

The rearrangement joins TRBV19 to TRBJ1-4, with 8 bases lining up with TRBD1. Germline V lookup: CDR1 LNHDA, CDR2 SQIVND (reference sequence). V lost 6 bases to trimming and J lost 6 bases; unmatched junction nucleotides: 12. The length of the CDR3 is 16 residues. For the CDR3, the DNA is TGTGCCAGTAGCCCCTTCCGCGGACAGGGTGATGAAAAACTGTTTTTT. Amino acid sequence: CASSPFRGQGDEKLFF.

The chain is built from TRBV12-5 and TRBJ1-3; D is perhaps TRBD1 (5 bases). V lost 0 bases to trimming and J lost 0 bases, with 6 bases between them. Germline-derived CDR1 and CDR2 are LGHNT and FRNRAP. The CDR3 spans 15 residues. The CDR3: CASGLVQVSGNTIYF. CDR3 nucleotides: TGTGCTAGTGGTTTGGTACAGGTCTCTGGAAACACCATATATTTT.

The genes are TRBV5-1 and TRBJ1-1; 9 positions match TRBD1. The V segment lost 4 bases and the J segment 1 base; nucleotides outside the gene matches: 5. Germline V CDR1 and CDR2: SGHRS, YFSETQ. The CDR3 loop spans 15 amino acids. CDR3 coding DNA: TGCGCCAGCAGCGTATCGGACAGGGGGAACACTGAAGCTTTCTTT. Encoded protein: CASSVSDRGNTEAFF.

For the CDR3, the DNA is TGTGCCAGCAGTCCTTATAGCGGGGGTGGAGAGACCCAGTACTTC. Protein: CASSPYSGGGETQYF. The rearrangement links TRBV9 to TRBJ2-5; 9 bases line up with TRBD2. CDR1 is SGDLS, CDR2 YYNGEE, per germline. The CDR3 runs to 15 residues. J was trimmed by 4 bases and V by 5 bases; bases with no gene match: 9.

This clone was picked up a small number of times. The rearrangement joins TRBV6-5 to TRBJ2-7, with 7 nucleotides matching TRBD1. V shed 6 bases and J 3 bases; nucleotides not matched to a gene: 11. This CDR3 comprises 15 residues. The V gene's germline CDR1 is MNHEY and CDR2 SVGAGI. For the CDR3, the DNA is TGTGCCAGCAGACCTTACCGGGACAGTAGCTACGAGCAGTACTTC. This gives the protein CASRPYRDSSYEQYF.

This clone was seen once. This sequence joins TRBV6-1 and TRBJ1-1; no firm D call. CDR1 is MNHNS and CDR2 is SASEGT in the germline V gene. Trimming cost V 1 base and J 3 bases, with 9 bases left between them. This CDR3 has 14 amino acids. As DNA, the CDR3 is TGTGCCAGCAGTGAAGGGGCAGTCTACACTGAAGCTTTCTTT. Translated: CASSEGAVYTEAFF.

The DNA for the CDR3 is TGTGCCAGCAGCTCCCGGGACACGGCTAACTATGGCTACACCTTC. Its protein product is CASSSRDTANYGYTF. This chain joins TRBV5-4 and TRBJ1-2; possible D gene TRBD1, 6 bases. V lost 3 bases and J 0 bases, leaving 12 bases between the germline ends. CDR1 and CDR2 (germline): SGHNT, YYREEE (reference sequence). The CDR3 covers 15 residues.

The chain recombines TRBV5-6 with TRBJ2-1; D remains unclear. V gave up 4 bases and J gave up 0 bases, with 11 bases separating them. The CDR3 runs to 15 residues. The germline CDR1 and CDR2 sequences are SGHDT and YYEEEE. CDR3: CASSLSAYSYNEQFF. The DNA of the CDR3 is TGTGCCAGCAGCCTGAGCGCATACTCCTACAATGAGCAGTTCTTC.

This chain joins TRBV5-1 and TRBJ1-2; perhaps TRBD1 as D (6 bases). Trimming removed 4 bases at V and 3 bases at J, with 16 bases between. The germline gives CDR1 SGHRS, CDR2 YFSETQ. There are 15 residues in the CDR3. The chain's CDR3 is CASSQLPRGYYGYTF. Here the CDR3 DNA reads TGCGCCAGCAGCCAATTACCCAGGGGTTACTATGGCTACACCTTC.

J is TRBJ2-2 and V is TRBV9; 8 nucleotides line up with TRBD2. V shed 6 bases and J 3 bases; nucleotides not matched to a gene: 4. The CDR3 has 14 residues. The germline V gene has CDR1 SGDLS and CDR2 YYNGEE. The CDR3 nucleotides are TGTGCCAGCACAGCGGGAGAGTACACCGGGGAGCTGTTTTTT. Encoded protein: CASTAGEYTGELFF.

The chain uses TRBV4-3 and TRBJ2-5; 7 bases align to TRBD2. With the DNA end fitting TRBJ2-7 better, the J assignment may be wrong. Germline V gene lookup returns CDR1 LGHNA and CDR2 YSLEER. The CDR3 runs 14 residues. CDR3 DNA: TGCGCCAGCAGCCGCGAGGGAGGGACCTACGAGCAGTACTTC. It is translated as CASSREGGTYEQYF.

The V and J genes are TRBV19 and TRBJ2-5, with 9 bases lining up with TRBD2. V gave up 5 bases and J gave up 4 bases; unmatched junction bases: 8. Germline lookup yields CDR1 LNHDA and CDR2 SQIVND (reference sequence). The CDR3 runs 15 residues. The CDR3 loop reads CASSRREGPRETQYF. As DNA, the CDR3 is TGTGCCAGTAGTCGGCGGGAGGGCCCGAGAGAGACCCAGTACTTC.

The V gene is TRBV6-5, the J gene TRBJ1-2; 7 positions match TRBD1. CDR3 length: 12 amino acids. V gave up 6 bases and J gave up 8 bases; unmatched junction bases: 6. Germline CDR1 reads MNHEY; CDR2 reads SVGAGI. The CDR3 nucleotides are TGTGCCAGCAGCACCACAGGGGCCGGCTACACCTTC. Its protein is CASSTTGAGYTF.

The gene calls are TRBV6-1 and TRBJ2-5, with D unresolved. Germline V gives CDR1 MNHNS, CDR2 SASEGT. V shed 0 bases and J shed 5 bases, with 7 bases lying between them. This CDR3 is built from 13 residues. This CDR3 is CASSEAHGETQYF. The CDR3 nucleotides read TGTGCCAGCAGTGAAGCCCACGGGGAGACCCAGTACTTC.

This chain joins TRBV19 and TRBJ2-5; D not certain. The CDR3 is made up of 13 amino acids. Between the trimmed V and J ends, which lost 4 bases and 4 bases, there was a span of 10 bases. Germline V gives CDR1 LNHDA, CDR2 SQIVND (reference sequence). The CDR3 reads CASSTGRLETQYF. DNA of the CDR3: TGTGCCAGTAGTACAGGTCGGCTAGAGACCCAGTACTTC.

This rearrangement joins TRBV27 to TRBJ1-1; a weak D match, TRBD1 (6 bases). Germline CDR1 is MNHEY and CDR2 is SMNVEV (reference sequence). There are 14 residues in the CDR3. V lost 5 bases and J lost 6, with 16 bases in between. CDR3: CASSPGAGYAEAFF. DNA of the CDR3: TGTGCCAGCAGTCCAGGGGCAGGGTATGCTGAAGCTTTCTTT.

J is TRBJ1-5 and V is TRBV19, with 9 bases lining up with TRBD1. The CDR3 is made up of 15 amino acids. Germline assignment: CDR1 LNHDA and CDR2 SQIVND (reference sequence). J was trimmed by 1 base and V by 6 bases; bases with no gene match: 4. CDR3 sequence reads: CASRTGQGSNQPQHF. CDR3 nucleotide sequence: TGTGCCAGTAGGACCGGACAGGGGAGCAATCAGCCCCAGCATTTT.

The J gene is TRBJ2-1, the V gene TRBV19; the match to TRBD2 covers 7 bases. V lost 9 bases to trimming and J lost 2 bases; unmatched junction nucleotides: 10. Germline CDR1 reads LNHDA; CDR2 reads SQIVND (reference sequence). The CDR3 is 15 amino acids. The CDR3 DNA sequence: TGTGCCAGCCGACTAGCTGATAATCCCTACAATGAGCAGTTCTTC. It translates to CASRLADNPYNEQFF. Full variable domain (remainder filled in from reference TRBV19 and TRBJ2-1): DGGITQSPKYLFRKEGQNVTLSCEQNLNHDAMYWYRQDPGQGLRLIYYSQIVNDFQKGDIAEGYSVSREKKESFPLTVTSAQKNPTAFYLCASRLADNPYNEQFFGPGTRLTVL.

This clone came up once. This chain joins TRBV11-3 and TRBJ1-2; 8 bases match TRBD1. The CDR3 has 16 residues. From germline, CDR1 is SGHNT and CDR2 YENEEA. J lost 3 bases, V lost 8 bases, and 14 bases had no gene match. CDR3: CASFTPQGARDYGYTF. In DNA form, the CDR3 reads TGTGCCAGCTTTACACCCCAGGGGGCGCGAGACTATGGCTACACCTTC.